This T cell receptor (beta chain) appears in the sequencing data of a study of T cells in Graves' hyperthyroidism and ophthalmopathy. Study-wide results and limits: Among thyroid clonotypes expanded above 0.001, most also appeared in blood.

The CDR3 is 13 amino acids. Germline lookup yields CDR1 DFQATT and CDR2 SNEGSKA (reference sequence). Deletions cut 4 bases from V and 3 bases from J, with 10 bases between. Amplification of TCR beta CDR3 regions used RNA as the template. In the first-round RT-PCR of the TCR CDR3, the HTBI primer set was used. One entry per CDR3 protein results from TCRdb running MiXCR on the multiplex PCR reads. The profile shows over 700,000 distinct CDR3 sequences, over 35% of them singletons. This clonotype was seen repeatedly, ten times or more. The target antigen is unknown. The sequence came from a man between 18 and 35 years old with Graves' hyperthyroidism. The sequencing sample was made of blood. This chain connects TRBV20-1 to TRBJ1-5; D is undetermined. The CDR3 spells CSATRTVNQPQHF. CDR3 coding DNA: TGCAGTGCTACGCGGACGGTCAATCAGCCCCAGCATTTT.